This TCR beta chain was profiled in a study of OX40 agonist ivuxolimab in advanced cancers. Across the study: Administration of intravenous ivuxolimab to patients occurred every 2 weeks at 0.01 to 10 mg/kg.

V was pared by 5 bases and J by 3 bases, with 16 bases between. The CDR3 loop spans 15 amino acids. CDR1 and CDR2 (germline): SEHNR, FQNEAQ (reference sequence). Study-wide findings and caveats: Partial responders treated at 0.1-3.0 mg/kg exhibited clonal expansion among the lowest measured. CD4+ and CD8+ blood T cells expanded clonally by week 6 at 0.1 to 3.0 mg/kg.

Details on this clone: Its antigen is as yet unknown.

Libraries were prepared by immunoSEQ multiplex PCR; TCRdb keeps only in-frame clonotypes and omits some of them. Among 65,000 to 85,000 clones, 86% were seen once, and the ten largest hold around 2.1%. V is TRBV7-9 and J is TRBJ1-2, with a possible D match to TRBD1 (6 bases). The clonotype was recovered from an adult with an advanced solid tumor such as melanoma, head and neck, liver or kidney cancer. Sequenced material: CD4+ or CD8+ T cells sorted from blood, taken in a trial of the OX40 agonist ivuxolimab. In nucleotides, the CDR3 is TGTGCCAGCAGCCCGGGACAACAAAGGTACTATGGCTACACCTTC. Amino acids: CASSPGQQRYYGYTF.